Sequencing of this T cell receptor beta chain was carried out in a study of identical twins. Findings and limits, study-wide: One should note that invariant MAIT and iNKT cells could partly confound zero-insertion analyses. Whereas memory repertoires showed no such difference, abundant cord blood beta clonotypes carried fewer insertions.

A single record per CDR3 protein comes from TCRdb applying MiXCR to the 5' RACE reads. Of some 1,700,000 distinct CDR3 sequences listed, about 31% are singletons. The ends were cut back, 3 bases at V and 4 bases at J, with 9 bases in the middle. The CDR3 extends over 14 amino acids. CDR1 and CDR2 from the germline V gene are KGHSY and FQNENV. All donors were healthy, and all were Caucasian. A note on this clonotype: Antigen unknown.

The V gene is TRBV16, the J gene TRBJ1-4, with D possibly matching TRBD1 (5 bases). This clonotype originated in a newborn girl in good health. The sample consisted of cord blood. The CDR3 DNA reads TGTGCCAGCAGCCACCGGGACTATAATGAAAAACTGTTTTTT. Its translation is CASSHRDYNEKLFF.